This T cell receptor beta chain is from a study of early T cells in non-severe SARS-CoV-2 infection. This CDR3 contains 12 residues. V was shortened by 3 bases and J by 7 bases, with 9 bases between the two germline ends. The germline gives CDR1 MNHEY, CDR2 SVGEGT. This clonotype came up many times. Individual cDNA molecules were tagged with unique molecular identifiers, the study reported. Each CDR3 protein gets one entry after TCRdb re-called the 5' RACE reads with MiXCR. The sample yields about 110,000 distinct CDR3 sequences, around 10% seen once. The chain carries TRBV6-2 or TRBV6-3 and TRBJ2-5; either TRBD1 or TRBD2 may fit D (5 bases each). The TCR originated in an adult who was a healthcare worker with PCR-confirmed SARS-CoV-2 infection or an uninfected control (not recorded which). Material: whole blood. The CDR3 is CASSYSGRTQYF. Here the CDR3 DNA reads TGTGCCAGCAGTTATTCGGGGCGGACCCAGTACTTC.